Listed below are T cell receptor beta chains from one sample, sequenced in a study of T cell responses to AZD1222 COVID-19 vaccine. The data were produced by immunoSEQ multiplex PCR, yet TCRdb's version contains in-frame clones alone and is incomplete. The sample has approximately 68,000 clones; approximately 88% are singletons. Sequenced here: peripheral blood, sampled on day 0 of AZD1222 vaccination. These receptors all stem from an adult in good health. Each CDR3 is given with its conserved first and last residue. D genes are given only for firm matches. Rows may omit the clone size; those that give it use once, few, many or a size class.

j_gene | abundance | d_gene | v_gene | CDR3nt | CDR3aa
TRBJ2-1 | NA | TRBD2 | TRBV7-2 | TGTGCCAGCAGCTTAGAACTAGCGGGGGGGAGCTCCTACAATGAGCAGTTCTTC | CASSLELAGGSSYNEQFF
TRBJ1-2 | NA | NA | TRBV12-3/TRBV12-4 | TGTGCCAGCAGTTACCCGGGTGGCTACACCTTC | CASSYPGGYTF
TRBJ1-2 | NA | TRBD1 | TRBV11-2 | TGTGCCAGCAGCTTAAGGGACAGGGCCACTTATGGCTACACCTTC | CASSLRDRATYGYTF
TRBJ2-7 | NA | NA | TRBV7-9 | TGTGCCAGCAGCTTAGTAGGAGGGGGCGGCGACGAGCAGTACTTC | CASSLVGGGGDEQYF
TRBJ2-7 | NA | TRBD1 | TRBV3-1/TRBV3-2 | TGTGCCAGCAGACCGGACAGGACCAGCTCCTACGAGCAGTACTTC | CASRPDRTSSYEQYF
TRBJ1-4 | once | TRBD1 | TRBV19 | TGTGCCAGTAGTATGACAGGGGATTATGAAAAACTGTTTTTT | CASSMTGDYEKLFF
TRBJ2-3 | NA | TRBD2 | TRBV30 | TGTGCCTGGGCCCCGAGACTAGCGGTAATCACAGATACGCAGTATTTT | CAWAPRLAVITDTQYF
TRBJ2-7 | NA | TRBD1 | TRBV27 | TGTGCCACTTGGGACAGATCCTACGAGCAGTACTTC | CATWDRSYEQYF
TRBJ2-6 | NA | NA | TRBV9 | TGTGCCAGCAGCGTAGGGGGCCTACCTGGGGCCAACGTCCTGACTTTC | CASSVGGLPGANVLTF
TRBJ1-5 | NA | TRBD1 | TRBV4-3 | TGCGCCAGCAGCCTGCGAGGGGGCCCCCAGCATTTT | CASSLRGGPQHF
TRBJ1-1 | NA | TRBD1 | TRBV27 | TGTGCCAGCAGTTGGGACAGGAGGAACACTGAAGCTTTCTTT | CASSWDRRNTEAFF
TRBJ2-2 | NA | NA | TRBV11-2 | TGTGCCAGCAGCCTGACCTTTTCGGGGGTGAACACCGGGGAGCTGTTTTTT | CASSLTFSGVNTGELFF
TRBJ2-7 | NA | NA | TRBV6-2/TRBV6-3 | TGTGCCAGCAGTTCGCCCCTCGGGACAAATCGCTACGAGCAGTACTTC | CASSSPLGTNRYEQYF
TRBJ1-2 | NA | NA | TRBV7-2 | TGTGCCAGCAGTCCGAATGCAGGTTGGGCCGGCTATGGCTACACCTTC | CASSPNAGWAGYGYTF
TRBJ2-7 | NA | NA | TRBV19 | TGTGCCAGTAGTGGTAGCGACGAGCAGTACTTC | CASSGSDEQYF
TRBJ1-2 | NA | NA | TRBV10-3 | TGTGCCATCAGCCGGGGAACCTATGGCTACACCTTC | CAISRGTYGYTF
TRBJ1-1 | once | NA | TRBV15 | TGTGCCACCAGCAGAGATCTCAGGGTCACTGAAGCTTTCTTT | CATSRDLRVTEAFF
TRBJ1-1 | NA | NA | TRBV6-6 | TGTGCCAGCACTAAACTGGGGAACACTGAAGCTTTCTTT | CASTKLGNTEAFF
TRBJ2-1 | NA | TRBD2 | TRBV28 | TGTGCCAGCAGCTTAGCGGGAGCCTACAATGAGCAGTTCTTC | CASSLAGAYNEQFF
TRBJ1-6 | NA | NA | TRBV19 | TGTGCCAGTAGTATCCGGGGGGGTGGATCACCCCTCCACTTT | CASSIRGGGSPLHF
TRBJ2-7 | NA | TRBD2 | TRBV9 | TGTGCCAGCAGCGTAGTTTTAGGGGAGGGCGAGCAGTACTTC | CASSVVLGEGEQYF
TRBJ2-5 | NA | NA | TRBV10-3 | TGTGCCATCAGTGACCAATCCCGGAGCGGACAAGAGACCCAGTACTTC | CAISDQSRSGQETQYF
TRBJ2-3 | NA | TRBD2 | TRBV5-1 | TGCGCCAGCAGTTTTACCGGGACTAGTCGAGATACGCAGTATTTT | CASSFTGTSRDTQYF
TRBJ2-6 | NA | NA | TRBV5-4 | TGTGCCAGCAGCTTGAAGGGCGGGTTTTCCTCTGGGGCCAACGTCCTGACTTTC | CASSLKGGFSSGANVLTF
TRBJ1-1 | NA | NA | TRBV7-3 | TGTGCCAGCAGCTTAAGCAGGGGCACTGAAGCTTTCTTT | CASSLSRGTEAFF
TRBJ1-5 | NA | NA | TRBV7-9 | TGTGCCAGCAGCTTTTCGGCCGGGGCGAACAATCAGCCCCAGCATTTT | CASSFSAGANNQPQHF
TRBJ2-1 | NA | TRBD1 | TRBV19 | TGTGCCAGTACCGGGACAGCCTGGCGCGAGGGTGTCTACAATGAGCAGTTCTTC | CASTGTAWREGVYNEQFF
TRBJ2-7 | NA | TRBD1 | TRBV24-1 | TGTGCCACCAGTGGGCACAGGGGGGACGAGCAGTACTTC | CATSGHRGDEQYF
TRBJ2-1 | NA | TRBD1 | TRBV3-1/TRBV3-2 | TGTGCCAGCAGCCCACTGAGACAGGGGTACAATGAGCAGTTCTTC | CASSPLRQGYNEQFF
TRBJ1-5 | few | NA | TRBV6-2/TRBV6-3 | TGTGCCAGCAGTTACTCGGGGGCGCGGGGCAATCAGCCCCAGCATTTT | CASSYSGARGNQPQHF
TRBJ2-7 | NA | TRBD1 | TRBV3-1/TRBV3-2 | TGTGCCAGCAGCCTAGTCCGGGACAGGGGTTACGAGCAGTACTTC | CASSLVRDRGYEQYF
TRBJ1-4 | NA | TRBD1 | TRBV5-1 | TGCGCCAGCAGATACCGGACAGGTGGTAATGAAAAACTGTTTTTT | CASRYRTGGNEKLFF
TRBJ1-1 | NA | NA | TRBV29-1 | TGCAGCGTTGAAGATAGGTGGAACACTGAAGCTTTCTTT | CSVEDRWNTEAFF
TRBJ1-5 | NA | NA | TRBV7-6 | TGTGCCAGCAGCTTAGAAGGGGATGGCAATCAGCCCCAGCATTTT | CASSLEGDGNQPQHF
TRBJ1-1 | NA | NA | TRBV14 | TGTGCCAGCAGCCAAGCCCAGGGCTTGATGGAGAACACTGAAGCTTTCTTT | CASSQAQGLMENTEAFF
TRBJ1-5 | once | NA | TRBV6-1 | TGTGCCAGCAGTGAATCTCGGCTCCATACAAGCAATCAGCCCCAGCATTTT | CASSESRLHTSNQPQHF
TRBJ2-7 | NA | NA | TRBV27 | TGTGCCAGCAGTGCATCCGGGACCGAAGCCTACGAGCAGTACTTC | CASSASGTEAYEQYF
TRBJ1-1 | NA | NA | TRBV4-2 | TGTGCCAGCAGCCAAGCCGGACTCACTGCCACCACTGAAGCTTTCTTT | CASSQAGLTATTEAFF
TRBJ2-7 | NA | TRBD1 | TRBV7-9 | TGTGCCAGCAGCCGACAGGGGACCTACGAGCAGTACTTC | CASSRQGTYEQYF
TRBJ1-2 | NA | NA | TRBV7-2 | TGTGCCAGCAGCCCTAGAGGCAGTAACTATGGCTACACCTTC | CASSPRGSNYGYTF
TRBJ1-4 | NA | NA | TRBV11-2 | TGTGCCAGCAGCTTAACCGTCGGAATTATGGGTGAAAAACTGTTTTTT | CASSLTVGIMGEKLFF
TRBJ1-1 | NA | NA | TRBV13 | TGTGCCAGCAGCTTAGGGACAGGTGGATTCCACACTGAAGCTTTCTTT | CASSLGTGGFHTEAFF
TRBJ2-2 | NA | TRBD1 | TRBV28 | TGTGCCAGCACCTTACTCTTGCCTACCCCGGGACAGGGAAACACCGGGGAGCTGTTTTTT | CASTLLLPTPGQGNTGELFF
TRBJ1-2 | few | NA | TRBV5-4 | TGTGCCAGCAGCGGAGGTCCAGAGGGCTACACCTTC | CASSGGPEGYTF
TRBJ2-5 | NA | NA | TRBV27 | TGTGCCAGCAGTTTATCATGGGGGGACGAAAAAGAGACCCAGTACTTC | CASSLSWGDEKETQYF
TRBJ2-3 | NA | NA | TRBV6-2/TRBV6-3 | TGTGCCAGCAGTTACGTCACCCCCGCGGCCACAGATACGCAGTATTTT | CASSYVTPAATDTQYF
TRBJ1-1 | NA | NA | TRBV7-8 | TGTGCCAGCAGCTTAATCGGGGAGGGGACTGAAGCTTTCTTT | CASSLIGEGTEAFF
TRBJ2-7 | once | TRBD1 | TRBV4-1 | TGCGCCAGCAGCCAGCCGGGACAGGGAACCGAGCAGTACTTC | CASSQPGQGTEQYF
TRBJ1-6 | NA | NA | TRBV4-1 | TGCGCCAGCAGCCAACAGCATGCGTCCGATTCACCCCTCCACTTT | CASSQQHASDSPLHF
TRBJ1-5 | NA | NA | TRBV10-1 | TGCACGTGGTTGTACGATCAGCCCCAGCATTTT | CTWLYDQPQHF
TRBJ2-7 | NA | TRBD1 | TRBV5-1 | TGCGCCAGCAGCGCATCCGGACAGGGGTACGAGCAGTACTTC | CASSASGQGYEQYF
TRBJ2-7 | NA | NA | TRBV11-2 | TGTGCCAGCAGCAAAGAAACAGGGAGCTACGAGCAGTACTTC | CASSKETGSYEQYF